Below are 29 T cell receptor beta chains sequenced from a single sample in a study of T cells after posttransplantation cyclophosphamide (dated by TCRdb to the mid-2010s). Library prep was done by the immunoSEQ multiplex PCR assay. The table was pulled from immuneACCESS by TCRdb, which kept in-frame rearrangements only. Such tables lose some clones; where checked, under half of the loss comes from unresolved V genes, and the rest has no known cause. Here the sample has roughly 9,100 clones; roughly nine tenths occur a single time. The ten most abundant clones make up roughly 1.6% of the sample. The sequencing sample was made of memory CD4+ T cells sorted from PBMCs. These receptors all stem from a woman in her fifties or sixties in good health, CMV-negative, and a related stem cell transplant donor.

The rearrangement joins TRBV2 to TRBJ2-5; 9 bases line up with TRBD1. Per germline, CDR1 SNHLY and CDR2 FYNNEI. The CDR3 spans 14 residues. The J segment lost 3 bases and the V segment lost 6 bases, leaving 5 bases of the junction unmatched. Here the CDR3 DNA reads TGTGCCAGCAGAGTACAGGGGGCAGAAGAGACCCAGTACTTC. This sequence encodes CASRVQGAEETQYF.

V gene TRBV18 combines with J gene TRBJ2-3; weak D call: TRBD1 (5 bases). V lost 0 bases and J 6 bases, leaving 13 bases between the germline ends. The CDR3 spans 15 residues. Looked up from germline, CDR1 is KGHSH and CDR2 is LQKENI. CDR3 in amino acids: CASSPPGAVRDTQYF. CDR3 in DNA: TGTGCCAGCTCACCACCAGGGGCAGTGAGGGATACGCAGTATTTT.

This chain links TRBV2 with TRBJ1-4, with TRBD1 identical over 9 bases. V lost 8 bases, J lost 4 bases, and 2 bases stayed unmatched. CDR1 SNHLY and CDR2 FYNNEI come from the germline V gene. This CDR3 region has 13 residues. CDR3 sequence (DNA): TGTGCCAGCGGGGGACAGGGTAATGAAAAACTGTTTTTT. This codes for CASGGQGNEKLFF. The whole variable domain, remainder taken from reference TRBV2 and TRBJ1-4, is EPEVTQTPSHQVTQMGQEVILRCVPISNHLYFYWYRQILGQKVEFLVSFYNNEISEKSEIFDDQFSVERPDGSNFTLKIRSTKLEDSAMYFCASGGQGNEKLFFGSGTQLSVL.

V and J are TRBV5-6 and TRBJ1-2, with D maybe TRBD1 (6 bases). This CDR3 comprises 15 residues. Germline CDR1 reads SGHDT; CDR2 reads YYEEEE. V gave up 4 bases and J gave up 0 bases, with 13 bases separating them. CDR3 in amino acids: CASSRTGLANYGYTF. The CDR3 bases are TGTGCCAGCAGCCGCACAGGGCTGGCTAACTATGGCTACACCTTC. Full variable domain (rest looked up from reference TRBV5-6 and TRBJ1-2): DAGVTQSPTHLIKTRGQQVTLRCSPKSGHDTVSWYQQALGQGPQFIFQYYEEEERQRGNFPDRFSGHQFPNYSSELNVNALLLGDSALYLCASSRTGLANYGYTFGSGTRLTVV.

The chain joins TRBV21-1 to TRBJ1-2; the listed D gene, TRBD1, was not tested against the DNA. TRBV21-1 is a documented pseudogene. This CDR3 has 16 residues. The CDR3 loop reads CASSKKGTGGVYGYTF. In DNA form, the CDR3 reads TGTGCCAGCAGCAAAAAGGGGACAGGGGGAGTATATGGCTACACCTTC.

CDR3 nucleotide sequence: TGCGCCAGCAGCGTTGGACAGGGGGGCACCGGGGAGCTGTTTTTT. Protein product: CASSVGQGGTGELFF. J is TRBJ2-2 and V is TRBV5-1; TRBD1 matches at 10 bases. There are 15 residues in the CDR3. With V trimmed by 4 bases and J by 4 bases, 4 bases remained unmatched. CDR1 and CDR2 (germline): SGHRS, YFSETQ.

The chain is built from TRBV21-1 and TRBJ2-7; the table's D gene call, TRBD2, was not cross checked with the DNA. TRBV21-1 is a known pseudogene. The CDR3 has 15 amino acids. In nucleotides, the CDR3 is TGTGCCAGCAGCAATTCTTGCAACAGAGGGAGGGAGCAGTACGTC. Translating gives CASSNSCNRGREQYV.

This chain uses TRBV5-1 with TRBJ1-1; 8 bases agree with TRBD1. The J segment lost 0 bases and the V segment lost 4 bases, leaving 2 bases of the junction unmatched. Looked up from germline, CDR1 is SGHRS and CDR2 is YFSETQ. This CDR3 region has 14 residues. The CDR3 bases are TGCGCCAGCAGCCCGACAGGGGTGAACACTGAAGCTTTCTTT. Translating gives CASSPTGVNTEAFF. Variable domain in full (rest from reference TRBV5-1 and TRBJ1-1): KAGVTQTPRYLIKTRGQQVTLSCSPISGHRSVSWYQQTPGQGLQFLFEYFSETQRNKGNFPGRFSGRQFSNSRSEMNVSTLELGDSALYLCASSPTGVNTEAFFGQGTRLTVV.

This rearrangement joins TRBV27 to TRBJ2-3, with TRBD2 matching 9 bases. The CDR3 runs 17 residues. Looked up from germline, CDR1 is MNHEY and CDR2 is SMNVEV (reference sequence). Germline trimming cut 5 bases from V and 3 bases from J; bases unmatched to any gene: 12. DNA for the CDR3: TGTGCCAGCAGTCCGCGCGCGCGGGGGGGTTCTACAGATACGCAGTATTTT. It encodes CASSPRARGGSTDTQYF.

CDR3: CASSKGTRGGTVHTQYF. The CDR3 DNA sequence: TGTGCCAGCAGCAAGGGGACACGGGGGGGAACTGTTCATACGCAGTATTTT. The chain combines TRBV9 with TRBJ2-3; 8 nucleotides align to TRBD2. Germline lookup yields CDR1 SGDLS and CDR2 YYNGEE. Trimming took 4 bases from V and 7 from J; bases not matched to a gene: 17. The CDR3 runs 17 residues.

The CDR3 bases are TGTGCCAGCAGCCTAGCGGGAGTAGGAGAGCAGTACTTC. It translates to CASSLAGVGEQYF. The V and J genes are TRBV2 and TRBJ2-7, with TRBD2 identical over 10 bases. The CDR3 sequence is 13 residues long. V was pared by 6 bases and J by 7 bases, with 6 bases of the junction left unmatched. Germline CDR1 and CDR2: SNHLY and FYNNEI.

The J gene is TRBJ1-1, the V gene TRBV7-8, with TRBD1 matching over 8 bases. J lost 4 bases, V lost 5 bases, and 12 bases had no gene match. Germline loops: CDR1 SGHVS, CDR2 FQNEAQ. CDR3 length equals 16 residues. CDR3 sequence: CASSLGTGLTGTEAFF. Written as DNA, the CDR3 is TGTGCCAGCAGCCTAGGGACAGGACTAACAGGCACTGAAGCTTTCTTT.

V gene TRBV18 combines with J gene TRBJ2-6; maybe TRBD1 (5 bases). Trimming took off 0 bases at V and 3 bases at J, with 9 bases between the two ends. Germline CDR1 KGHSH, CDR2 LQKENI. The CDR3 length is 16 residues. The CDR3 reads CASSPPPGFGANVLTF. CDR3 DNA sequence: TGTGCCAGCTCACCACCGCCAGGGTTTGGGGCCAACGTCCTGACTTTC.

The J gene is TRBJ2-2, the V gene TRBV6-5; TRBD1 aligns across 7 bases. The CDR3 extends over 16 amino acids. CDR1 and CDR2 from the germline V gene are MNHEY and SVGAGI. J was trimmed by 6 bases and V by 0 bases; bases with no gene match: 7. The CDR3 DNA reads as TGTGCCAGCAGTTACTCCCGAGGGGGCAACGCCGGGGAGCTGTTTTTT. It specifies CASSYSRGGNAGELFF.

The chain uses TRBV4-3 and TRBJ1-5, with a tentative D call TRBD1 (5 bases). The V end was cut by 3 bases, the J end by 3 bases, with 15 bases between. The germline V gene has CDR1 LGHNA and CDR2 YSLEER. The CDR3 runs 16 residues. The CDR3 here is CASSHRVRGDNQPQHF. CDR3 DNA sequence: TGCGCCAGCAGCCATAGGGTTAGGGGCGACAATCAGCCCCAGCATTTT.

The chain carries TRBV5-1 and TRBJ1-3, with 8 bases matching TRBD1. The CDR3 consists of 14 residues. V lost 4 bases to trimming and J lost 2 bases; unmatched junction nucleotides: 2. The germline V gene encodes CDR1 SGHRS and CDR2 YFSETQ. The CDR3 DNA reads TGCGCCAGCAGCACGACAGGGGCTGGAAACACCATATATTTT. It specifies CASSTTGAGNTIYF. Supplemented by reference TRBV5-1 and TRBJ1-3, the full variable domain reads KAGVTQTPRYLIKTRGQQVTLSCSPISGHRSVSWYQQTPGQGLQFLFEYFSETQRNKGNFPGRFSGRQFSNSRSEMNVSTLELGDSALYLCASSTTGAGNTIYFGEGSWLTVV.

This sequence joins TRBV5-1 and TRBJ1-1; a possible D gene is TRBD1 (5 bases). Germline values: CDR1 SGHRS, CDR2 YFSETQ. V lost 3 bases and J 7 bases, leaving 10 bases between the germline ends. CDR3 length equals 12 residues. CDR3 nucleotide sequence: TGCGCCAGCAGCTCCTTCCAGGGTGAAGCTTTCTTT. Translated: CASSSFQGEAFF.

V and J are TRBV7-3 and TRBJ2-6; 12 bases line up with TRBD1. Germline CDR1 is SGHTA and CDR2 is FQGTGA. With 8 bases clipped from V and 1 base from J, the junction kept 3 bases outside the gene matches. The CDR3 has 16 amino acids. Here the CDR3 DNA reads TGTGCCAGCGGGGACAGGGGGCGTTCTGGGGCCAACGTCCTGACTTTC. Protein product: CASGDRGRSGANVLTF. Full variable domain (missing parts from reference TRBV7-3 and TRBJ2-6): GAGVSQTPSNKVTEKGKYVELRCDPISGHTALYWYRQSLGQGPEFLIYFQGTGAADDSGLPNDRFFAVRPEGSVSTLKIQRTERGDSAVYLCASGDRGRSGANVLTFGAGSRLTVL.

The chain has TRBV30 and TRBJ1-6; D ambiguous. Trimming stripped 0 bases from V and 5 bases from J, with 17 bases between. Per the germline V gene, CDR1 is GTSNPN and CDR2 is SVGIG (reference sequence). CDR3 length: 17 residues. The CDR3 loop is CAWSVAMRGSDNSPLHF. The CDR3 coding sequence is TGTGCCTGGAGTGTGGCTATGCGAGGGAGTGATAATTCACCCCTCCACTTT. The full variable domain, its missing parts supplied by reference TRBV30 and TRBJ1-6, is SQTIHQWPATLVQPVGSPLSLECTVEGTSNPNLYWYRQAAGRGLQLLFYSVGIGQISSEVPQNLSASRPQDRQFILSSKKLLLSDSGFYLCAWSVAMRGSDNSPLHFGNGTRLTVT.

The V call is TRBV28, the J call TRBJ1-4; TRBD1 might be the D (5 bases). In germline, CDR1 is MDHEN, CDR2 SYDVKM. The CDR3 has 16 residues. Trimming cost V 8 bases and J 0 bases, with 16 bases left between them. For the CDR3, the DNA is TGTGCCAGCCAACGGGGTTGGGGGGCAACTAATGAAAAACTGTTTTTT. This sequence encodes CASQRGWGATNEKLFF. Full variable domain (outside the CDR3, taken from reference TRBV28 and TRBJ1-4): DVKVTQSSRYLVKRTGEKVFLECVQDMDHENMFWYRQDPGLGLRLIYFSYDVKMKEKGDIPEGYSVSREKKERFSLILESASTNQTSMYLCASQRGWGATNEKLFFGSGTQLSVL.

The CDR3 DNA reads as TGTGCCAGCAGTTTGGGGACCCTACAGGGGAACACTGAAGCTTTCTTT. Protein product: CASSLGTLQGNTEAFF. This chain links TRBV27 with TRBJ1-1; D possibly corresponds to TRBD1 (6 bases). Germline V gene lookup returns CDR1 MNHEY and CDR2 SMNVEV (reference sequence). The CDR3 has 16 amino acids. The ends were cut back, 3 bases at V and 1 base at J, with 15 bases in the middle.

The chain joins TRBV20-1 to TRBJ2-5; D is undetermined. Germline CDR1 is DFQATT and CDR2 is SNEGSKA (reference sequence). Trimming removed 7 bases at V and 7 bases at J, with 10 bases between. The CDR3 extends over 10 amino acids. The CDR3 DNA is TGCAGTGTTTCCCTAGGGACCCAGTACTTC. Translating it yields CSVSLGTQYF.

The table lists this clone with a count of one. The genes are TRBV29-1 and TRBJ1-1; D unresolved. The CDR3 spans 11 residues. V gave up 5 bases and J gave up 8 bases, with 12 bases separating them. CDR1 SQVTM and CDR2 ANQGSEA come from the germline V gene. CDR3 bases: TGCAGCGTTAATAACGGGGAAGAAGCTTTCTTT. It codes for CSVNNGEEAFF.

This chain uses TRBV6-1 with TRBJ1-2; D might be TRBD1 (6 bases). Germline CDR1 and CDR2: MNHNS and SASEGT. The CDR3 runs to 12 residues. The V and J ends lost 7 bases and 0 bases respectively, with 6 bases between them. The CDR3 region is CASKGANYGYTF. For the CDR3, the DNA is TGTGCCAGCAAGGGGGCTAACTATGGCTACACCTTC.

The gene calls are TRBV2 and TRBJ1-2; the D gene is possibly TRBD1 (6 bases). CDR3 size: 15 residues. Germline CDR1 SNHLY, CDR2 FYNNEI. Trimming pared 4 bases from V and 1 base from J, leaving 13 bases between. Written as DNA, the CDR3 is TGTGCCAGCAGTGTCCGGACAGTTTTTAACTATGGCTACACCTTC. Protein sequence: CASSVRTVFNYGYTF.

The V and J genes are TRBV2 and TRBJ2-7, with D perhaps TRBD1 (6 bases). The J call may not be correct, given that the DNA end is closer to TRBJ2-1. The CDR3 totals 15 residues. The V gene's germline CDR1 is SNHLY and CDR2 FYNNEI. CDR3 region: CASSVFQGSYNEQFF. The CDR3 DNA reads as TGTGCCAGCAGCGTCTTCCAGGGGTCCTACAATGAGCAGTTCTTC.

On this clone itself: Additional DNA sequences in this sample encode the identical CDR3. The V call is TRBV28, the J call TRBJ1-6; D remains ambiguous. V was trimmed by 5 bases and J by 4 bases, leaving 6 bases between them. Germline V gives CDR1 MDHEN, CDR2 SYDVKM. This CDR3 has 13 amino acids. CDR3 amino acids: CASSPPYNSPLHF. The CDR3 DNA reads as TGTGCCAGCAGTCCCCCGTATAATTCACCCCTCCACTTT. The variable domain in full, completed from reference TRBV28 and TRBJ1-6, reads DVKVTQSSRYLVKRTGEKVFLECVQDMDHENMFWYRQDPGLGLRLIYFSYDVKMKEKGDIPEGYSVSREKKERFSLILESASTNQTSMYLCASSPPYNSPLHFGNGTRLTVT.

The chain recombines TRBV6-1 with TRBJ2-5; D is possibly TRBD1 (6 bases). Germline CDR1 reads MNHNS; CDR2 reads SASEGT. The germline V and J ends were trimmed by 1 base and 9 bases, with 21 bases remaining between them. The CDR3 runs 16 residues. DNA for the CDR3: TGTGCCAGCAGTGAAGAGGCTTGGACAGTGGCCGGGGCCCAGTACTTC. Protein sequence: CASSEEAWTVAGAQYF.

This clone occurred a few times. The rearrangement joins TRBV28 to TRBJ1-5; TRBD1 is a possible D gene (5 bases). V was pared by 5 bases and J by 9 bases, with 11 bases between. CDR3 length equals 12 residues. CDR1 and CDR2 (germline): MDHEN, SYDVKM. As DNA, the CDR3 is TGTGCCAGCAGTCGGGGGGGGTCGCCCCAGCATTTT. Its translation is CASSRGGSPQHF. Full variable domain (missing parts from reference TRBV28 and TRBJ1-5): DVKVTQSSRYLVKRTGEKVFLECVQDMDHENMFWYRQDPGLGLRLIYFSYDVKMKEKGDIPEGYSVSREKKERFSLILESASTNQTSMYLCASSRGGSPQHFGDGTRLSIL.